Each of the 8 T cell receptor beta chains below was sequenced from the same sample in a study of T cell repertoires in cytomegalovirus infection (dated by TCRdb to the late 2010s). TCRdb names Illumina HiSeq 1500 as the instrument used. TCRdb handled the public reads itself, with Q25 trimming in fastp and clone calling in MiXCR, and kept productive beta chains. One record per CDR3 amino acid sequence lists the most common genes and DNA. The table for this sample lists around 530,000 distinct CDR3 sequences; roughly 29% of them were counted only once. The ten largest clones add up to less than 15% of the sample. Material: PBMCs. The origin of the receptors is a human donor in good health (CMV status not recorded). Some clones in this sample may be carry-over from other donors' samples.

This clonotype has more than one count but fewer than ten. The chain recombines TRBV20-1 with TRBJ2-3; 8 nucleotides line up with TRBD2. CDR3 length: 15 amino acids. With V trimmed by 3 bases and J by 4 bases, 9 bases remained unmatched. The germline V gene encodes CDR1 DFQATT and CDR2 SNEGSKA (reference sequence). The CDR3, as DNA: TGCAGTGCTAGCAAATCAGCGGGAGTGGCAGATACGCAGTATTTT. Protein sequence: CSASKSAGVADTQYF.

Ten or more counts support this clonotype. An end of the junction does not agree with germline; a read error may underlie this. The CDR3 loop reads CASSSSGSPFDEQFF. The CDR3 DNA reads as TGTGCTAGCAGCTCTAGCGGGAGTCCCTTCGATGAGCAGTTCTTC. The chain recombines TRBV7-7 with TRBJ2-1; 10 bases agree with TRBD2. The CDR3 covers 15 residues. CDR1 is SSHAT and CDR2 is FNYEAQ in the germline V gene (reference sequence).

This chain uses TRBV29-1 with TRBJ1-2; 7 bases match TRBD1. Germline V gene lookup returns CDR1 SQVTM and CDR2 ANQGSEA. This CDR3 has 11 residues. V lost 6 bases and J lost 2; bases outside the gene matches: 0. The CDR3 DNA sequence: TGCAGCGTCAGGGGGAACTATGGCTACACCTTC. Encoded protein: CSVRGNYGYTF.

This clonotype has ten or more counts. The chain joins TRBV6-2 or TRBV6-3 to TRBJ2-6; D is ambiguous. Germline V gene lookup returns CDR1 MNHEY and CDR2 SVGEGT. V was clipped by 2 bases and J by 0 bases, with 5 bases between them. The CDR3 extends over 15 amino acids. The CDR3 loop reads CASSYRPSGANVLTF. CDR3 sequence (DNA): TGTGCCAGCAGTTACAGGCCCTCTGGGGCCAACGTCCTGACTTTC.

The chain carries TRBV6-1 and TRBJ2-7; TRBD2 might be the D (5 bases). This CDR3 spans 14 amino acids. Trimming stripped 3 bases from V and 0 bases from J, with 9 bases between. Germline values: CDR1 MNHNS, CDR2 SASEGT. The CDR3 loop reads CASSEEDNSYEQYV. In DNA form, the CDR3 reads TGTGCCAGCAGTGAGGAGGATAACTCCTACGAGCAGTACGTC.

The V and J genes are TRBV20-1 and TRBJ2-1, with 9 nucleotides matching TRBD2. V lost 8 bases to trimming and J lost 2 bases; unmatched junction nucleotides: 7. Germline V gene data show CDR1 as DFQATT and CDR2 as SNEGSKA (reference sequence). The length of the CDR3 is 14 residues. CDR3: CSTDSGSPYNEQFF. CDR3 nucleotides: TGCAGTACCGATAGCGGGAGCCCCTACAATGAGCAGTTCTTC.

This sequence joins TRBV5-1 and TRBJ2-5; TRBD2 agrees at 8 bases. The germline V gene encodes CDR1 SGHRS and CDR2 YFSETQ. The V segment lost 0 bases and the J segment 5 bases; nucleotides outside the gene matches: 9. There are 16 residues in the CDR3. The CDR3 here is CASSLAAAGDGETQYF. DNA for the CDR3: TGCGCCAGCAGCTTGGCAGCAGCGGGAGACGGGGAGACCCAGTACTTC.

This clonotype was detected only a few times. This CDR3 reads CASRYRESYTGELFF. CDR3 DNA sequence: TGTGCCAGCAGATACAGGGAAAGTTACACCGGGGAGCTGTTTTTT. This chain links TRBV6-1 with TRBJ2-2; TRBD1 is a possible D gene (6 bases). Trimming shortened V by 6 bases and J by 3 bases, and 14 bases separated the two germline ends. This CDR3 is 15 amino acids long. Looked up from germline, CDR1 is MNHNS and CDR2 is SASEGT.